The 12 T cell receptor beta chains below were found in one sample sequenced in a study of blood T cell repertoires in COVID-19. Measured with immunoSEQ multiplex PCR; TCRdb has only the in-frame clones, and not every one. The data contain 60,000 to 100,000 clones, around 90% of them seen just once; the ten biggest clones take up approximately 4.5%. Sequencing used peripheral blood. These receptors were taken from a man aged 45 to 65 with active COVID-19.

The chain employs TRBV6-2 or TRBV6-3 and TRBJ1-2; D remains ambiguous. CDR1 and CDR2 (germline): MNHEY, SVGEGT. CDR3 length: 13 amino acids. Trimming shortened V by 2 bases and J by 5 bases, and 9 bases separated the two germline ends. The CDR3 bases are TGTGCCAGCAGTTACCCGGGAGGGTATGGCTACACCTTC. Translated: CASSYPGGYGYTF.

This clone was seen a single time. The chain couples TRBV4-1 to TRBJ1-2; the D gene is possibly TRBD1 (5 bases). Trimming took 4 bases from V and 4 from J, leaving 16 bases between them. Germline CDR1 MGHRA, CDR2 YSYEKL. The CDR3 runs to 15 residues. The CDR3 spells CASSPEGSGSYGYTF. CDR3 DNA: TGCGCCAGCAGCCCGGAGGGGTCAGGGAGCTATGGCTACACCTTC.

The chain combines TRBV28 with TRBJ2-1; 7 nucleotides match TRBD2. J was trimmed by 4 bases and V by 6 bases; bases with no gene match: 18. Germline V CDR1 and CDR2: MDHEN, SYDVKM. The CDR3 spans 18 residues. CDR3 amino acids: CASRPQAGRVKLYNEQFF. The CDR3 DNA reads as TGTGCCAGCAGACCCCAAGCGGGAAGAGTCAAGTTGTACAATGAGCAGTTCTTC.

J is TRBJ2-5 and V is TRBV7-9; TRBD2 might be the D (7 bases). CDR3 length: 15 amino acids. Looked up from germline, CDR1 is SEHNR and CDR2 is FQNEAQ (reference sequence). V was clipped by 4 bases and J by 5 bases, with 17 bases between them. CDR3 residues: CASSSSGGLGETQYF. As DNA, the CDR3 is TGTGCCAGCAGCTCTTCCGGGGGGCTAGGGGAGACCCAGTACTTC.

This chain links TRBV5-1 with TRBJ2-3; possible D gene TRBD2, 7 bases. This CDR3 comprises 14 residues. The V end was cut by 4 bases, the J end by 4 bases, with 13 bases between. Germline V CDR1 and CDR2: SGHRS, YFSETQ. The CDR3 nucleotides read TGCGCCAGCAGCCCGGGGGGCATTTCAGATACGCAGTATTTT. It is translated as CASSPGGISDTQYF.

The chain couples TRBV28 to TRBJ2-7, with TRBD2 matching over 7 bases. This CDR3 is 16 amino acids long. Germline V gene sequence: CDR1 MDHEN, CDR2 SYDVKM. The J segment lost 1 base and the V segment lost 3 bases, leaving 9 bases of the junction unmatched. The CDR3 DNA follows: TGTGCCAGCAGTTTCACCTTAGCGGGCCTATCCTACGAGCAGTACTTC. The encoded protein is CASSFTLAGLSYEQYF.

The chain carries TRBV7-2 and TRBJ2-1; D uncertain. Germline V gene sequence: CDR1 SGHTA, CDR2 FQGNSA. The CDR3 contains 13 residues. Between the trimmed V and J ends, which lost 1 base and 5 bases, there was a span of 6 bases. This CDR3 is CASSLGPHNEQFF. The CDR3 bases are TGTGCCAGCAGCTTAGGGCCTCACAATGAGCAGTTCTTC.

V and J are TRBV28 and TRBJ2-3, with 9 bases matching TRBD1. Germline CDR1 reads MDHEN; CDR2 reads SYDVKM. This CDR3 is 16 amino acids long. The V segment lost 5 bases and the J segment 3 bases; nucleotides outside the gene matches: 9. This CDR3 reads CASSAVGQGGTDTQYF. CDR3 DNA: TGTGCCAGCAGTGCCGTGGGACAGGGAGGGACAGATACGCAGTATTTT.

The chain uses TRBV11-3 and TRBJ2-7; D is undetermined. From germline, CDR1 is SGHNT and CDR2 YENEEA. The length of the CDR3 is 14 residues. V was clipped by 5 bases and J by 2 bases, with 13 bases between them. The CDR3 sequence: CASSPGQAPYEQYF. CDR3 bases: TGTGCCAGCAGCCCCGGCCAGGCCCCCTACGAGCAGTACTTC. Filled out from reference TRBV11-3 and TRBJ2-7, the complete variable domain reads EAGVVQSPRYKIIEKKQPVAFWCNPISGHNTLYWYLQNLGQGPELLIRYENEEAVDDSQLPKDRFSAERLKGVDSTLKIQPAELGDSAVYLCASSPGQAPYEQYFGPGTRLTVT.

This clone appeared a single time. The genes are TRBV29-1 and TRBJ1-1; TRBD1 agrees at 9 bases. The CDR3 runs 14 residues. CDR1 SQVTM and CDR2 ANQGSEA come from the germline V gene. The trim removed 6 bases at V and 5 bases at J, leaving 10 bases unmatched. The CDR3 region has the DNA TGCAGCGTAGACGGGGGACAGGGCGGGACTGAAGCTTTCTTT. Its protein product is CSVDGGQGGTEAFF.

The chain combines TRBV7-9 with TRBJ1-2, with D possibly matching TRBD1 (6 bases). Germline V gene sequence: CDR1 SEHNR, CDR2 FQNEAQ (reference sequence). The V gene lost 6 bases and the J gene lost 4 bases, with 12 bases spanning the gap. The CDR3 is 13 residues long. The CDR3 DNA reads as TGTGCCAGCAGACCCTCGACAGGCTATGGCTACACCTTC. Protein sequence: CASRPSTGYGYTF.

The chain carries TRBV28 and TRBJ1-1; 8 bases are shared with TRBD1. The germline V gene encodes CDR1 MDHEN and CDR2 SYDVKM. This CDR3 has 16 amino acids. V lost 3 bases and J lost 3; bases outside the gene matches: 9. The CDR3 region is CASSFHPDREDTEAFF. The CDR3 nucleotides read TGTGCCAGCAGTTTTCACCCGGACAGGGAGGACACTGAAGCTTTCTTT.